The clone carrying this TCR beta chain was seen once. What it recognizes is unknown. The source of the sample is a study of OX40 agonist ivuxolimab in advanced cancers. Study results and limitations: No antigen was identified for the clonally expanded peripheral T cells.

The CDR3 has 14 residues. Germline V gene sequence: CDR1 MNHEY, CDR2 SVGAGI. Trimming stripped 3 bases from V and 0 bases from J, with 8 bases between. Profiled with immunoSEQ multiplex PCR; TCRdb holds only in-frame clones, not every one. Among about 46,000 clones listed, 88% were seen once. Patients who had autoimmune disease history or got systemic immunosuppression were left out. The material sequenced was CD4+ or CD8+ T cells sorted from blood, taken in a trial of the OX40 agonist ivuxolimab. The TCR sequence derives from an adult with an advanced solid tumor such as melanoma, head and neck, liver or kidney cancer. The chain uses TRBV6-5 and TRBJ1-2; weak D call: TRBD1 (5 bases). CDR3 sequence (DNA): TGTGCCAGCAGTTATTCAGGGACTAACTATGGCTACACCTTC. It yields the protein CASSYSGTNYGYTF.